The 15 T cell receptor beta chains listed next were all sequenced from one sample in a study of technical replicates of blood from a handful of donors. The data were produced by immunoSEQ multiplex PCR, yet TCRdb's version contains in-frame clones alone and is incomplete. The table lists some 85,000 clones, 96% of them singletons. Source material: T cells isolated from PBMCs. These receptors were obtained from a human donor in good health.

The CDR3 protein is CASYSSVGPNQPQHF. CDR3 nucleotides: TGTGCCAGCTACTCCTCGGTTGGGCCCAATCAGCCCCAGCATTTT. This chain links TRBV6-4 with TRBJ1-5; no definite D call. The germline V gene has CDR1 MRHNA and CDR2 SNTAGT. There are 15 residues in the CDR3. V gave up 8 bases and J gave up 3 bases, with 17 bases separating them.

V usage is TRBV11-2 and J usage is TRBJ2-7; 7 bases match TRBD2. V lost 1 base and J lost 1; bases outside the gene matches: 7. The germline V gene encodes CDR1 SGHAT and CDR2 FQNNGV. This CDR3 region has 16 residues. CDR3 amino acids: CASSLVRGRGSYEQYF. The CDR3 DNA is TGTGCCAGCAGCTTAGTACGAGGGAGGGGATCCTACGAGCAGTACTTC.

The chain carries TRBV30 and TRBJ1-3; D gene uncertain. The CDR3 length is 12 residues. Trimming shortened V by 2 bases and J by 4 bases, and 6 bases separated the two germline ends. CDR1 and CDR2 from the germline V gene are GTSNPN and SVGIG (reference sequence). The CDR3 DNA reads as TGTGCCTGGAGTTCGGGGGGAAACACCATATATTTT. As protein: CAWSSGGNTIYF.

The J gene is TRBJ2-2, the V gene TRBV18; weak D call: TRBD2 (5 bases). Trimming pared 1 base from V and 0 bases from J, leaving 12 bases between. This CDR3 is built from 17 residues. The germline V gene has CDR1 KGHSH and CDR2 LQKENI. This CDR3 is CASSPQLGAANTGELFF. The CDR3 nucleotides are TGTGCCAGCTCACCACAATTAGGAGCGGCGAACACCGGGGAGCTGTTTTTT. The complete variable domain, with remaining parts taken from reference TRBV18 and TRBJ2-2, reads NAGVMQNPRHLVRRRGQEARLRCSPMKGHSHVYWYRQLPEEGLKFMVYLQKENIIDESGMPKERFSAEFPKEGPSILRIQQVVRGDSAAYFCASSPQLGAANTGELFFGEGSRLTVL.

V and J are TRBV19 and TRBJ1-5; 10 bases are a match to TRBD1. The CDR3 is made up of 15 amino acids. J gave up 2 bases and V 3 bases, and 1 base lay outside the gene matches. Germline-derived CDR1 and CDR2 are LNHDA and SQIVND (reference sequence). The CDR3 sequence is CASSIGTGGNQPQHF. The CDR3 nucleotides read TGTGCCAGTAGTATTGGGACAGGGGGCAATCAGCCCCAGCATTTT.

V is TRBV30 and J is TRBJ1-5, with D maybe TRBD1 (6 bases). V dropped 0 bases and J dropped 7 bases, with 13 bases sitting between them. Germline CDR1 reads GTSNPN; CDR2 reads SVGIG (reference sequence). The CDR3 has 14 residues. CDR3 bases: TGTGCCTGGAGTGTAAGTAACAGGGAACAGCCCCAGCATTTT. Translating it yields CAWSVSNREQPQHF.

This clone was observed once. J is TRBJ2-3 and V is TRBV15; TRBD1 aligns across 7 bases. In germline, CDR1 is LNHNV, CDR2 YYDKDF (reference sequence). This CDR3 contains 14 residues. Germline trimming cut 3 bases from V and 1 base from J; bases unmatched to any gene: 1. The CDR3 DNA reads TGTGCCACCAGCAGGGGGACAGGCACAGATACGCAGTATTTT. It is translated as CATSRGTGTDTQYF.

V gene TRBV6-6 combines with J gene TRBJ1-2; 9 bases fit TRBD1. J lost 6 bases, V lost 1 base, and 6 bases had no gene match. The CDR3 consists of 15 residues. CDR1 and CDR2 (germline): MNHNY, SVGAGI (reference sequence). Here the CDR3 DNA reads TGTGCCAGCAGTTACTTGACAGGGGGTGACAATGGCTACACCTTC. Residues: CASSYLTGGDNGYTF.

The CDR3 coding sequence is TGCGCCAGCAGTGAGTCGAGGGGGCGGGAGACCCAGTACTTC. Residues: CASSESRGRETQYF. The chain uses TRBV10-1 and TRBJ2-5; 7 bases are shared with TRBD1. Germline V gene lookup returns CDR1 WNHNN and CDR2 SYGVQD (reference sequence). The CDR3 has 14 amino acids. V was pared by 0 bases and J by 5 bases, with 3 bases of the junction left unmatched.

This chain links TRBV29-1 with TRBJ1-1, with D uncertain. The germline CDR1 and CDR2 sequences are SQVTM and ANQGSEA. The V end lost 4 bases, the J end lost 4 bases, and 13 bases lay between the germline ends. The CDR3 is 13 residues long. The CDR3 DNA follows: TGCAGCGTTGCTCTAATTTACGGCACTGAAGCTTTCTTT. Protein: CSVALIYGTEAFF.

In this sample, this clone turned up once. V and J are TRBV5-1 and TRBJ1-1, with TRBD1 as a possible D gene (5 bases). This CDR3 is 17 amino acids long. V shed 0 bases and J shed 4 bases, with 19 bases lying between them. Germline V lookup: CDR1 SGHRS, CDR2 YFSETQ. CDR3: CASSLAGQSVGGTEAFF. The CDR3 DNA reads as TGCGCCAGCAGCTTGGCCGGTCAAAGTGTGGGGGGCACTGAAGCTTTCTTT.

This clone was seen once. V is TRBV6-1 and J is TRBJ2-7; a weak D match, TRBD1 (6 bases). Trimming left V 5 bases short and J 2 bases short, with 16 bases between. Germline CDR1 reads MNHNS; CDR2 reads SASEGT. The CDR3 sequence is 15 residues long. The CDR3 here is CASSTPGGKTYEQYF. CDR3 DNA: TGTGCCAGCAGTACACCTGGGGGCAAGACCTACGAGCAGTACTTC.

CDR3 coding DNA: TGTGCCAGCAGCTTAGTAGGGGGATTAGGGCTCGATACGCAGTATTTT. Its translation: CASSLVGGLGLDTQYF. The chain links TRBV11-2 to TRBJ2-3; weak D call: TRBD1 (6 bases). V lost 1 base and J 6 bases, leaving 17 bases between the germline ends. Germline CDR1 reads SGHAT; CDR2 reads FQNNGV. This CDR3 is built from 16 residues.

The chain recombines TRBV4-2 with TRBJ1-5, with D possibly being TRBD1 (5 bases). Germline CDR1 and CDR2: LGHNA and YNFKEQ. Between the trimmed V and J ends, which lost 1 base and 7 bases, there was a span of 17 bases. This CDR3 has 16 residues. CDR3: CASSQGTGGEEQPQHF. The CDR3 coding sequence is TGTGCCAGCAGCCAAGGAACAGGTGGCGAGGAGCAGCCCCAGCATTTT.

The chain uses TRBV6-1 and TRBJ1-2, with D possibly being TRBD1 (6 bases). The CDR3 spans 13 residues. The V end lost 4 bases, the J end lost 1 base, and 7 bases lay between the germline ends. Germline CDR1 and CDR2: MNHNS and SASEGT. The CDR3 spells CASSGTDNYGYTF. CDR3 in DNA: TGTGCCAGCAGTGGGACAGATAACTATGGCTACACCTTC.